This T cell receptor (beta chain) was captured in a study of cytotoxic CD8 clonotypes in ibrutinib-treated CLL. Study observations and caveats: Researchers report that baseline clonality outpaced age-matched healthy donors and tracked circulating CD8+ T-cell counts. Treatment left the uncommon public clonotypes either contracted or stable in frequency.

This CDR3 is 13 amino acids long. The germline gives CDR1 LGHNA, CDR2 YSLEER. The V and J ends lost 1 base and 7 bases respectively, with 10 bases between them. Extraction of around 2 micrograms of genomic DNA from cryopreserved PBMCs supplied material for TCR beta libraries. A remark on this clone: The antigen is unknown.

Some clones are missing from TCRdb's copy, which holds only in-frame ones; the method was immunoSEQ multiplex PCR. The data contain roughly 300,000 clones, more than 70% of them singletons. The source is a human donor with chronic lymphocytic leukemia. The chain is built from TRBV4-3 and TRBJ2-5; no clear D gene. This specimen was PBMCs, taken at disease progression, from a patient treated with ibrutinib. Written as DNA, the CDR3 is TGCGCCAGCAGCCAAGCTCCTACAACGACCCAGTACTTC. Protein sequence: CASSQAPTTTQYF.